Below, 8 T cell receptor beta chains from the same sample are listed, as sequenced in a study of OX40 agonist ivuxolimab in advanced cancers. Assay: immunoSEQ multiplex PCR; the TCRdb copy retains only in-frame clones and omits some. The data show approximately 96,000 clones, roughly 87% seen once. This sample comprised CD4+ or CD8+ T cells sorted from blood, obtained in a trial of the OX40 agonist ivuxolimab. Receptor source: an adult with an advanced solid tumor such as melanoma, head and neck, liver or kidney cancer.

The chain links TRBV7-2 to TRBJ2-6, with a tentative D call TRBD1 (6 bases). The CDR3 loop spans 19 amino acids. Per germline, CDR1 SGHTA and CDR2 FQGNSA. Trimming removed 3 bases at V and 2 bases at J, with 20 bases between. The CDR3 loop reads CASSFLPAPYRAGANVLTF. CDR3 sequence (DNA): TGTGCCAGCAGCTTCCTTCCAGCCCCCTACAGGGCTGGGGCCAACGTCCTGACTTTC.

The CDR3 reads CAIGGQGRETQYF. CDR3 in DNA: TGTGCCATCGGCGGGCAGGGACGAGAGACCCAGTACTTC. The rearrangement uses TRBV10-3 and TRBJ2-5; the D gene could be TRBD1 or TRBD2 (5 bases each). This CDR3 comprises 13 residues. Trimming stripped 8 bases from V and 4 bases from J, with 14 bases between. Germline V gene data show CDR1 as ENHRY and CDR2 as SYGVKD.

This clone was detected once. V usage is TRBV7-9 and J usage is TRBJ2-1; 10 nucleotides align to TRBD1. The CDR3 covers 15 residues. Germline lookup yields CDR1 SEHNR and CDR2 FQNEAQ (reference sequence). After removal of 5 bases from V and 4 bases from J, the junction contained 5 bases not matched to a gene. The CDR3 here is CASSPTGGSYNEQFF. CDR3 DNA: TGTGCCAGCAGCCCGACAGGGGGCTCGTACAATGAGCAGTTCTTC.

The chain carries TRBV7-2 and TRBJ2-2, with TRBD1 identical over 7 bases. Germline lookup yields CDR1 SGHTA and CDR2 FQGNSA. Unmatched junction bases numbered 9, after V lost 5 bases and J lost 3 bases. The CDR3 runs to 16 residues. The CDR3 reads CASSRRSGTDTGELFF. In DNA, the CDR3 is TGTGCCAGCAGCCGAAGGTCGGGGACAGACACCGGGGAGCTGTTTTTT.

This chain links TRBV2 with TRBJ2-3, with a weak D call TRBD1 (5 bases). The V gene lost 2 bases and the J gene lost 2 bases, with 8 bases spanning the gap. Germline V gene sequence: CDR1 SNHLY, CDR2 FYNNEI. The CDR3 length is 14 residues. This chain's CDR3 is CASSEQGNTDTQYF. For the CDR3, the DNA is TGTGCCAGCAGTGAACAGGGTAACACAGATACGCAGTATTTT.

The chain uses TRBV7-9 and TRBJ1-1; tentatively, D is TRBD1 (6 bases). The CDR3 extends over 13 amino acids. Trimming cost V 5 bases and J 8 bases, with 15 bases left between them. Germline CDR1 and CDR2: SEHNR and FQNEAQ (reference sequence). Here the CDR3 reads CASSERGDSEAFF. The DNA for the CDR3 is TGTGCCAGCAGCGAAAGGGGGGACTCAGAAGCTTTCTTT.

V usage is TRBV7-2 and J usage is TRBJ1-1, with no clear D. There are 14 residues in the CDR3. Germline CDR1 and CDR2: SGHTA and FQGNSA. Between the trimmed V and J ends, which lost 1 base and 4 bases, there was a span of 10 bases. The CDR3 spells CASSLDLRGTEAFF. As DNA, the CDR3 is TGTGCCAGCAGCTTAGACCTTCGGGGCACTGAAGCTTTCTTT.

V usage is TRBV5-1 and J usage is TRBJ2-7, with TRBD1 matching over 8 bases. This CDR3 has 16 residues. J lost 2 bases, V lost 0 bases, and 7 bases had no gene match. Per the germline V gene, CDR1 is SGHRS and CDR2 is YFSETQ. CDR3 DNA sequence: TGCGCCAGCAGCTTGGAAAGACAGGGGTCTGCCTACGAGCAGTACTTC. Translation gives CASSLERQGSAYEQYF.